What follows are 6 T cell receptor beta chains derived from one specimen sequenced in a study of blood T cell repertoires in COVID-19. The repertoire was sequenced with immunoSEQ multiplex PCR; TCRdb's copy has only in-frame clones and lacks some. The data contain just under 250,000 clones, about 89% of them seen just once; the ten biggest clones take up approximately 4.1%. The material sequenced was PBMCs or T cells enriched from blood (not recorded which). The source of these receptors is a woman aged 30 to 39 who had recovered from COVID-19.

The chain links TRBV20-1 to TRBJ2-1; TRBD1 might be the D (5 bases). Germline V gene data show CDR1 as DFQATT and CDR2 as SNEGSKA (reference sequence). The CDR3 covers 16 residues. V dropped 5 bases and J dropped 1 base, with 18 bases sitting between them. The CDR3 loop reads CSACDSRSGSYNEQFF. DNA for the CDR3: TGCAGTGCTTGTGACAGCAGGTCAGGATCCTACAATGAGCAGTTCTTC.

The V gene is TRBV27, the J gene TRBJ1-1, with 7 positions matching TRBD1. Germline V gene sequence: CDR1 MNHEY, CDR2 SMNVEV (reference sequence). The trim removed 0 bases at V and 8 bases at J, leaving 18 bases unmatched. The CDR3 is 18 amino acids. In DNA form, the CDR3 reads TGTGCCAGCAGTTTATCAGGATACGGACAGGTCAACCAGAACGAAGCTTTCTTT. Its protein is CASSLSGYGQVNQNEAFF.

A word on this clone: One end of the junction does not line up with germline, which may come from a read error. The rearrangement links TRBV19 to TRBJ1-1; tentative D call: TRBD1 (5 bases). The length of the CDR3 is 13 residues. The germline V gene encodes CDR1 LNHDA and CDR2 SQIVND (reference sequence). The CDR3 DNA follows: TGTGCCAGTAGTATAGATCACGGCCAGGGATGTTCATTT. Residues: CASSIDHGQGCSF.

The CDR3 sequence is CATSRQGMNTEAFF. In DNA form, the CDR3 reads TGTGCCACCAGCAGACAGGGGATGAACACTGAAGCTTTCTTT. The V gene is TRBV15, the J gene TRBJ1-1, with a weak D call TRBD1 (6 bases). This CDR3 spans 14 amino acids. Between the trimmed V and J ends, which lost 2 bases and 0 bases, there was a span of 7 bases. In germline, CDR1 is LNHNV, CDR2 YYDKDF (reference sequence).

V gene TRBV5-1 combines with J gene TRBJ2-1; D not resolved. The CDR3 sequence is 11 residues long. Per germline, CDR1 SGHRS and CDR2 YFSETQ. With 1 base removed from V and 8 bases from J, the gap between germline ends came to 4 bases. This chain's CDR3 is CASSLRDEQFF. The CDR3 region has the DNA TGCGCCAGCAGCTTGAGAGATGAGCAGTTCTTC.

V usage is TRBV15 and J usage is TRBJ2-3, with 11 nucleotides matching TRBD2. V gave up 4 bases and J gave up 2 bases; unmatched junction bases: 5. Germline V gene sequence: CDR1 LNHNV, CDR2 YYDKDF (reference sequence). The CDR3 has 16 residues. The DNA of the CDR3 is TGTGCCACCAGCACGGGGACTAGCGGAAACACAGATACGCAGTATTTT. Amino acids: CATSTGTSGNTDTQYF.